This T cell receptor beta chain was obtained from a study of T cell changes during pregnancy in multiple sclerosis. Some clones are missing from TCRdb's copy, which holds only in-frame ones; the method was immunoSEQ multiplex PCR. Of approximately 99,000 clones in the sample, 90% are singletons; the top ten hold 0.7% to 0.9%. The CDR3 comprises 12 residues, both ends counted. The germline CDR1 and CDR2 sequences are GTSNPN and SVGIG (reference sequence). For this clone: The limits of the CDR3 on the DNA are not certain, so only TCRdb's listed CDR3 is given.

This sequence joins TRBV30 and TRBJ1-2. This TCR derives from a female donor in good health, enrolled as a control in a pregnancy study. The sequences come from peripheral blood, collected in the second trimester of pregnancy. CDR3: CAGEAINYGCTF.